This T cell receptor (beta chain) was captured in a study of Graves' ophthalmopathy and Graves' hyperthyroidism. Across the whole study: Hyperthyroidism is called stable when no ophthalmopathy develops within 18 months of follow-up.

Among the exclusions were patients with other autoimmune diseases, uncontrolled infections, pregnancy or lactation. This CDR3 spans 17 amino acids. V gave up 1 base and J gave up 2 bases, with 15 bases separating them. Investigators amplified TCR beta CDR3 regions from RNA transcripts. First-round RT-PCR used HTBI primers; second-round multiplex PCR followed. TCRdb reanalysed the multiplex PCR reads using MiXCR and keeps one entry per CDR3 protein. This sample has about 1.1 million distinct CDR3 sequences, with about two fifths found just once. As regards this clonotype: Its matching antigen is unknown.

Study-level findings and limits: In blood, most expanded thyroid clonotypes above 0.001 frequency were also detected.

Sequenced material: peripheral blood or thyroid tissue (not recorded which). The receptor was derived from an adult man with Graves' hyperthyroidism. V usage is TRBV12-3 or TRBV12-4 and J usage is TRBJ1-5, with a tentative D call TRBD1 (6 bases). In DNA, the CDR3 is TGTGCCAGCAGTTTAGAGCTCGGGGGCGCGGGCAATCAGCCCCAGCATTTT. It is translated as CASSLELGGAGNQPQHF.